This T cell receptor (beta chain) appears in the sequencing data of a study of chemoradiotherapy in HPV16-positive cancers. Study-level background: Functional T-cell assays on two HPV16-positive patients' cells defined candidate HPV-specific clones and common TCR motifs.

This clone has a handful of counts. Here immunoSEQ multiplex PCR was the method, and the copy in TCRdb shows in-frame clones only, minus some. The table has some 29,000 clones, over 90% seen once; the top ten hold approximately 19%. This receptor was taken from a human donor with HPV-associated anogenital cancer. The input for sequencing was blood, taken from a patient who underwent chemoradiotherapy.

DNA of the CDR3: TGTGCCAGACCGGGACGGATCAATCAGCCCCAGCATTTT. Its protein is CARPGRINQPQHF. The chain is built from TRBV6-4 and TRBJ1-5; TRBD1 is a possible D gene (5 bases). The V gene lost 9 bases and the J gene lost 3 bases, with 12 bases spanning the gap. CDR3 length equals 13 residues. Germline V gene lookup returns CDR1 MRHNA and CDR2 SNTAGT.